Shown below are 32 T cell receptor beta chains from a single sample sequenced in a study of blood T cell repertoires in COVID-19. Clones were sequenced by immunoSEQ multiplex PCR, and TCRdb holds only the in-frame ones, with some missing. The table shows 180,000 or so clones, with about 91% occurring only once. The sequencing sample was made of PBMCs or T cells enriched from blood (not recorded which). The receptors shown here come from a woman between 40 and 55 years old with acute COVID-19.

CDR3 in DNA: TGCAGTGCTAGGAGGGAAGAGACCCAGTACTTC. Amino acids: CSARREETQYF. V and J are TRBV20-1 and TRBJ2-5; possibly TRBD2 for D (5 bases). The V end was cut by 3 bases, the J end by 3 bases, with 5 bases between. From germline, CDR1 is DFQATT and CDR2 SNEGSKA (reference sequence). The CDR3 sequence is 11 residues long.

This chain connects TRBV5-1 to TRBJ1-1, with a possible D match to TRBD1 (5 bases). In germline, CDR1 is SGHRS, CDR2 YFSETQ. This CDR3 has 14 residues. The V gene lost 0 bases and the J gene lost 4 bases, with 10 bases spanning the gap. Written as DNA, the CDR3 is TGCGCCAGCAGCTTGGCACAGGTAGGCACTGAAGCTTTCTTT. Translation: CASSLAQVGTEAFF.

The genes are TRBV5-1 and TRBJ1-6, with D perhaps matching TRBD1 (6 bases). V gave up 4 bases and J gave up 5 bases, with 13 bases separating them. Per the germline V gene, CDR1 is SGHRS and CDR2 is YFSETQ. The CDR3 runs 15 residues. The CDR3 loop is CASSREGQDNSPLHF. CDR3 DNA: TGCGCCAGCAGCCGGGAGGGACAAGATAATTCACCCCTCCACTTT. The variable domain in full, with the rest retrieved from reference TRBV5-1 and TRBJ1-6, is KAGVTQTPRYLIKTRGQQVTLSCSPISGHRSVSWYQQTPGQGLQFLFEYFSETQRNKGNFPGRFSGRQFSNSRSEMNVSTLELGDSALYLCASSREGQDNSPLHFGNGTRLTVT.

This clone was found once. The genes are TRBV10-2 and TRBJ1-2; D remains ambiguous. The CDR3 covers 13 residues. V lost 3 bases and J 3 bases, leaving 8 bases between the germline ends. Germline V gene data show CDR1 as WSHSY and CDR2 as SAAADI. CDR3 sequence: CASSDSTYYGYTF. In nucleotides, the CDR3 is TGCGCCAGCAGTGACAGTACCTACTATGGCTACACCTTC.

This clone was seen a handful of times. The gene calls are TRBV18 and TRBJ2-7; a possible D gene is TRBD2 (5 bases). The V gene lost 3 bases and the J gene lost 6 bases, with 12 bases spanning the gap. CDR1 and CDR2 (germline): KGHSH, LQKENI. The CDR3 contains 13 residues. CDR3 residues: CASSPTGISEQYF. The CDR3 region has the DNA TGTGCCAGCTCACCGACGGGGATCAGCGAGCAGTACTTC.

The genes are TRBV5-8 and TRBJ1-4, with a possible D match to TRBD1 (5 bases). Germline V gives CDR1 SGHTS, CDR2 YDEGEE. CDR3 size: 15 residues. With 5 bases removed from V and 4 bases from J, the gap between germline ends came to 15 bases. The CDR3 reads CASSREGRSNEKLFF. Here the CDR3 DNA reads TGTGCCAGCAGTAGGGAGGGGAGAAGTAATGAAAAACTGTTTTTT.

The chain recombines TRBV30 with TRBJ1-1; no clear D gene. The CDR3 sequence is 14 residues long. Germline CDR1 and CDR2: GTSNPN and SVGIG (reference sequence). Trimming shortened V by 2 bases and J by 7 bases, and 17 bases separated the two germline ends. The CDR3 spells CAWSTYGTSLEAFF. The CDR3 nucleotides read TGTGCCTGGAGTACCTATGGTACCTCCCTTGAAGCTTTCTTT.

The CDR3 nucleotides are TGTGCCAGCAGCGTTCGGGTCTCGATAACAGATACGCAGTATTTT. Its protein is CASSVRVSITDTQYF. This chain links TRBV9 with TRBJ2-3; D is unresolved. Germline CDR1 reads SGDLS; CDR2 reads YYNGEE. The CDR3 loop spans 15 amino acids. V lost 2 bases, J lost 3 bases, and 13 bases lay in between.

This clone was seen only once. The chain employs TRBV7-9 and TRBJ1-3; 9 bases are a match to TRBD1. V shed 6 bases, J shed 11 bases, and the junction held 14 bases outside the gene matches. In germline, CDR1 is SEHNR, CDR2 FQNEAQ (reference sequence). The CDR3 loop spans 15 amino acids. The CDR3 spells CASSLQGTGSGSIYF. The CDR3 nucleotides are TGTGCCAGCAGTTTACAAGGGACAGGGAGTGGCTCCATATATTTT.

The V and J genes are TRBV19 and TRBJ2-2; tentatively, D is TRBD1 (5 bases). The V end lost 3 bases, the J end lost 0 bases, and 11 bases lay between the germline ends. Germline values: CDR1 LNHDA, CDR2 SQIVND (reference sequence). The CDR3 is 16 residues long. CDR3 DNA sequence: TGTGCCAGTAGTATGGGTCGACAGCCGAACACCGGGGAGCTGTTTTTT. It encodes CASSMGRQPNTGELFF.

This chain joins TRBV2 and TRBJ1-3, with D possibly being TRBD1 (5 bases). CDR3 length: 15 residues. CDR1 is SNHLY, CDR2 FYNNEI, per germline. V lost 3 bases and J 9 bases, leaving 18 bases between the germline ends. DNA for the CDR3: TGTGCCAGCAGTGAGGGGCCCTTTTCTCAGGGCACCATATATTTT. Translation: CASSEGPFSQGTIYF.

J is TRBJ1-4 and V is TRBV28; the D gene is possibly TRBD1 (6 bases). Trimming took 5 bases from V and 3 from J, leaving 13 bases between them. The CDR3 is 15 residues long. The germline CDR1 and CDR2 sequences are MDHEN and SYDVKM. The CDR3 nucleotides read TGTGCCAGCAGTCGGCAGGGGTCGGCTAATGAAAAACTGTTTTTT. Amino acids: CASSRQGSANEKLFF.

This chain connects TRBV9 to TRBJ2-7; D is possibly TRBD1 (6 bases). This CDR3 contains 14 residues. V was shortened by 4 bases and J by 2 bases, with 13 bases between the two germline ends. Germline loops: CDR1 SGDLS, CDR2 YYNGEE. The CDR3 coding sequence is TGTGCCAGCAGCCTGGACAGCCGGGCCTACGAGCAGTACTTC. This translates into CASSLDSRAYEQYF.

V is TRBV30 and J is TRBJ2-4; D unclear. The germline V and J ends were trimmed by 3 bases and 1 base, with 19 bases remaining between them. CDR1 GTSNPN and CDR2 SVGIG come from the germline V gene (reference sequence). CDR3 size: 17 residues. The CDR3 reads CAWSYITAPRAKNIQYF. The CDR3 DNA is TGTGCCTGGAGCTACATAACAGCCCCACGGGCCAAAAACATTCAGTACTTC.

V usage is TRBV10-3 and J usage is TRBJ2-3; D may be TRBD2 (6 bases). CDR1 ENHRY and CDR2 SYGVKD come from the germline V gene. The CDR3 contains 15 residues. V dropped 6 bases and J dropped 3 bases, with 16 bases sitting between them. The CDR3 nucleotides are TGTGCCATCAGCCAGACTAGTAGCGTTACAGATACGCAGTATTTT. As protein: CAISQTSSVTDTQYF.

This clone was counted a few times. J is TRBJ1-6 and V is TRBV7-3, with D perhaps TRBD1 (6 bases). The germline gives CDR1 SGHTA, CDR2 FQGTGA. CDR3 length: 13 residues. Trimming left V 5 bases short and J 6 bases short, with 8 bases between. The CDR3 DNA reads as TGTGCCAGCAGCCAGGACAGTAATTCACCCCTCCACTTT. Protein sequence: CASSQDSNSPLHF.

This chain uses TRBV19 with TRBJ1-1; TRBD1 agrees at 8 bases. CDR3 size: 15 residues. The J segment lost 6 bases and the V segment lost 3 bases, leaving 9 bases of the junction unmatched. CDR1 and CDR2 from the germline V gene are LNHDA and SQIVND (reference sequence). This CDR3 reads CASSIADRVTAEAFF. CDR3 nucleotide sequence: TGTGCCAGTAGTATCGCGGACAGGGTAACCGCTGAAGCTTTCTTT.

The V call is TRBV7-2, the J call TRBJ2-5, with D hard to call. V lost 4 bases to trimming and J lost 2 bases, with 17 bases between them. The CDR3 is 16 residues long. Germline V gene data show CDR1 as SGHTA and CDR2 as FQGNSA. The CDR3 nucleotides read TGTGCCAGCAGCTACCTTGTCGAGGAGTCGCAAGAGACCCAGTACTTC. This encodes CASSYLVEESQETQYF. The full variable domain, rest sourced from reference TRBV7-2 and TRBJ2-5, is GAGVSQSPSNKVTEKGKDVELRCDPISGHTALYWYRQSLGQGLEFLIYFQGNSAPDKSGLPSDRFSAERTGGSVSTLTIQRTQQEDSAVYLCASSYLVEESQETQYFGPGTRLLVL.

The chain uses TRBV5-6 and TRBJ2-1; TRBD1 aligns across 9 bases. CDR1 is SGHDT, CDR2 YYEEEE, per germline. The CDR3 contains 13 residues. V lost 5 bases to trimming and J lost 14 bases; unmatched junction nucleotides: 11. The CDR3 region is CASRISGTGKEFF. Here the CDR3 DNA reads TGTGCCAGCAGAATCTCCGGGACAGGGAAGGAGTTCTTC.

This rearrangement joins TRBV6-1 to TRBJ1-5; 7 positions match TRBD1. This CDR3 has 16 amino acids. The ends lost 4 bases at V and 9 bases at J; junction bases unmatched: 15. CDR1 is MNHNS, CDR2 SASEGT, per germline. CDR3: CASSVQTGHGAGPQHF. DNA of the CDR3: TGTGCCAGCAGTGTTCAGACAGGGCACGGGGCGGGGCCCCAGCATTTT.

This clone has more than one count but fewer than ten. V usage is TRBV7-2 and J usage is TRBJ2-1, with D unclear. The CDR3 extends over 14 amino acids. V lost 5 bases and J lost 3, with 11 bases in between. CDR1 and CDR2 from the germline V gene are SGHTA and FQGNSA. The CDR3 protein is CASSPKASYNEQFF. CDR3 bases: TGTGCCAGCAGCCCTAAAGCGAGCTACAATGAGCAGTTCTTC.

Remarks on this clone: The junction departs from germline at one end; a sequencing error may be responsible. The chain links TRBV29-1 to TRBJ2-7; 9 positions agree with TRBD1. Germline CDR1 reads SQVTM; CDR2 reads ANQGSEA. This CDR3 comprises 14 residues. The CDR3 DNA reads TGCAGCGTGGAAGCGACAGGGGGGGCCTACGAGCAGTACTTC. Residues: CSVEATGGAYEQYF.

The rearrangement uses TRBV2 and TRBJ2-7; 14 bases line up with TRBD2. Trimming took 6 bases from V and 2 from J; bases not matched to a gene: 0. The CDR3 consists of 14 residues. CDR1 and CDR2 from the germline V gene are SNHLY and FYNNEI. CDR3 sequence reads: CASRGLAGAYEQYF. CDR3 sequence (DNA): TGTGCCAGCAGGGGACTAGCGGGAGCCTACGAGCAGTACTTC.

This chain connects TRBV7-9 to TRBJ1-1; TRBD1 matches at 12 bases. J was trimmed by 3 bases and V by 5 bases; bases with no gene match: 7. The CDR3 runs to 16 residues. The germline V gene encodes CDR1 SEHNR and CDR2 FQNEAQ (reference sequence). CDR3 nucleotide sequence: TGTGCCAGCAGCGGGGACAGGGGGCGCGGTGACACTGAAGCTTTCTTT. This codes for CASSGDRGRGDTEAFF.

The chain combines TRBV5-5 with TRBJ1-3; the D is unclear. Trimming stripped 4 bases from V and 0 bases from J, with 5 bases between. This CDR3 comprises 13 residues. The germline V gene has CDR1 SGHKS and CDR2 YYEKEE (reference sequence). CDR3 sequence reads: CASSLVSGNTIYF. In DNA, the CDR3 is TGTGCCAGCAGCCTCGTCTCTGGAAACACCATATATTTT.

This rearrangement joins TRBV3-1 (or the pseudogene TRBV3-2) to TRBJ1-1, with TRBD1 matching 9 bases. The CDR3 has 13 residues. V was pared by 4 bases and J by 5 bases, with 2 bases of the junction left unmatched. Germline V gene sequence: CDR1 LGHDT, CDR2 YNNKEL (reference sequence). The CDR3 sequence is CASSRQGVTEAFF. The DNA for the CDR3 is TGTGCCAGCAGCCGACAGGGGGTGACTGAAGCTTTCTTT.

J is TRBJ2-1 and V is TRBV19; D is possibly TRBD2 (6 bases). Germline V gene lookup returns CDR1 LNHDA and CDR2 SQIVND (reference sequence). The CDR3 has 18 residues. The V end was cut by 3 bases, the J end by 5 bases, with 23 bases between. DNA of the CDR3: TGTGCCAGTAGTATCCAGTCGAGGGGCGGGGTGATGAACAATGAGCAGTTCTTC. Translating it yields CASSIQSRGGVMNNEQFF.

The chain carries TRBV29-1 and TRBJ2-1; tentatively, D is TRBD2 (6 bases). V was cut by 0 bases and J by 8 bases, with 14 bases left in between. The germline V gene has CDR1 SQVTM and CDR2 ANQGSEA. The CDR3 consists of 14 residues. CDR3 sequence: CSVEDSLALHEQFF. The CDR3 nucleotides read TGCAGCGTTGAAGATTCACTAGCTTTGCATGAGCAGTTCTTC.

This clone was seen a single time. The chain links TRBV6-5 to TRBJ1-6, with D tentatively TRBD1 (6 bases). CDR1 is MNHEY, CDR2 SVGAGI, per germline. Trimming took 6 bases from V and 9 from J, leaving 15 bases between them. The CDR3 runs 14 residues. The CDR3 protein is CASRQGNLGSPLHF. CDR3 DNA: TGTGCCAGCAGGCAGGGGAATCTGGGTTCACCCCTCCACTTT.

The CDR3 DNA is TGTGCCAGCAGCTTAGTGGTGGGAGATGCAGATACGCAGTATTTT. Translated: CASSLVVGDADTQYF. The chain carries TRBV7-9 and TRBJ2-3; possible D gene TRBD2, 5 bases. Germline V lookup: CDR1 SEHNR, CDR2 FQNEAQ (reference sequence). With 1 base removed from V and 4 bases from J, the gap between germline ends came to 12 bases. The CDR3 is 15 residues long.

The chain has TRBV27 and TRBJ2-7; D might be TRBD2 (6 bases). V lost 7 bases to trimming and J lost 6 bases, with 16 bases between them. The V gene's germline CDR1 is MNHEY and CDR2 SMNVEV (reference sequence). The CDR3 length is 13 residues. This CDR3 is CASKGTGRVEQYF. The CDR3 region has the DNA TGTGCCAGCAAGGGGACTGGAAGGGTCGAGCAGTACTTC.

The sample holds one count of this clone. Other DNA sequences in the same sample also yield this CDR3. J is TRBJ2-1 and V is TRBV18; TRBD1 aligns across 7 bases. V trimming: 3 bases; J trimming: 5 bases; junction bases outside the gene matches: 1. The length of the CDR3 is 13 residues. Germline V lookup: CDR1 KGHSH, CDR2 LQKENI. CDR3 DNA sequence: TGTGCCAGCTCACCCGGGACAGACAATGAGCAGTTCTTC. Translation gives CASSPGTDNEQFF.